The 16 T cell receptor beta chains below all came from one sample that was sequenced in a study of Ad26.COV2.S vaccination and SARS-CoV-2 variants. Treatment denoted: about 20 received Ad26.COV2.S at low or high dose, single or two shots; 5 received placebo; per-sample allocation not given. The samples were gathered on day 63 after the first injection of vaccine or placebo. Assay: immunoSEQ multiplex PCR; the TCRdb copy retains only in-frame clones and omits some. This table holds nearly 400,000 clones, 89% found once. The specimen comprised peripheral blood, sampled in a trial of Ad26.COV2.S vaccine versus placebo. These receptors came from a person between 18 and 59 years old who received the Ad26.COV2.S COVID-19 vaccine or a placebo.

The table lists this clone with many counts. The J gene is TRBJ2-3, the V gene TRBV6-4; a possible D gene is TRBD2 (5 bases). Germline CDR1 MRHNA, CDR2 SNTAGT. Trimming took 0 bases from V and 6 from J, leaving 10 bases between them. The CDR3 is 14 residues long. The CDR3 is CASSDSGGFDTQYF. CDR3 nucleotide sequence: TGTGCCAGCAGTGACTCGGGCGGGTTTGATACGCAGTATTTT.

This chain joins TRBV5-4 and TRBJ1-3; D remains unclear. The CDR3 runs to 15 residues. V was cut by 0 bases and J by 0 bases, with 7 bases left in between. Germline CDR1 is SGHNT and CDR2 is YYREEE (reference sequence). The CDR3 DNA is TGTGCCAGCAGCTTGGGGTCCAACTCTGGAAACACCATATATTTT. This gives the protein CASSLGSNSGNTIYF.

This rearrangement joins TRBV28 to TRBJ1-1, with unresolved D. The germline V gene has CDR1 MDHEN and CDR2 SYDVKM. V was pared by 6 bases and J by 5 bases, with 7 bases between. This CDR3 comprises 11 residues. CDR3 amino acids: CASRLLTEAFF. CDR3 DNA sequence: TGTGCCAGCAGGCTCCTTACTGAAGCTTTCTTT.

The J gene is TRBJ2-4, the V gene TRBV2; 7 positions match TRBD2. V gave up 2 bases and J gave up 9 bases; unmatched junction bases: 10. CDR1 and CDR2 (germline): SNHLY, FYNNEI. The CDR3 length is 15 residues. Written as DNA, the CDR3 is TGTGCCAGCAGTGAACTACCTCCCCCGGGGGGCATTCAGTACTTC. Amino acid sequence: CASSELPPPGGIQYF.

The rearrangement uses TRBV11-2 and TRBJ1-1; D ambiguous. Germline CDR1 reads SGHAT; CDR2 reads FQNNGV. The CDR3 has 14 residues. With 0 bases removed from V and 4 bases from J, the gap between germline ends came to 9 bases. CDR3 protein: CASSLEAGSTEAFF. In nucleotides, the CDR3 is TGTGCCAGCAGCTTAGAGGCGGGTAGCACTGAAGCTTTCTTT.

V usage is TRBV29-1 and J usage is TRBJ1-1; TRBD1 might be the D (6 bases). V lost 8 bases and J 0 bases, leaving 16 bases between the germline ends. There are 14 residues in the CDR3. CDR1 SQVTM and CDR2 ANQGSEA come from the germline V gene. CDR3 coding DNA: TGCAGCACAACAGGGAGGGGGATGAACACTGAAGCTTTCTTT. Protein: CSTTGRGMNTEAFF. The whole variable domain, filled in from reference TRBV29-1 and TRBJ1-1, reads SAVISQKPSRDICQRGTSLTIQCQVDSQVTMMFWYRQQPGQSLTLIATANQGSEATYESGFVIDKFPISRPNLTFSTLTVSNMSPEDSSIYLCSTTGRGMNTEAFFGQGTRLTVV.

The CDR3 reads CASSATRSYEQYF. CDR3 DNA sequence: TGCGCCAGCAGCGCGACTAGATCCTACGAGCAGTACTTC. This chain links TRBV5-1 with TRBJ2-7, with a possible D match to TRBD2 (6 bases). Germline V gene lookup returns CDR1 SGHRS and CDR2 YFSETQ. The CDR3 runs to 13 residues. V was clipped by 4 bases and J by 1 base, with 9 bases between them.

The gene calls are TRBV7-8 and TRBJ2-1; D perhaps matches TRBD2 (5 bases). V was shortened by 4 bases and J by 6 bases, with 10 bases between the two germline ends. The CDR3 is made up of 13 amino acids. CDR1 and CDR2 (germline): SGHVS, FQNEAQ. As DNA, the CDR3 is TGTGCCAGCAGCTCAGGACTTTTCAATGAGCAGTTCTTC. Residues: CASSSGLFNEQFF.

The chain is built from TRBV10-2 and TRBJ2-3; TRBD2 aligns across 9 bases. This CDR3 spans 18 amino acids. Trimming took 5 bases from V and 4 from J; bases not matched to a gene: 16. Germline-derived CDR1 and CDR2 are WSHSY and SAAADI. CDR3 amino acids: CASSLKGTSRGSADTQYF. CDR3 nucleotides: TGCGCCAGCAGTCTAAAGGGGACTAGCCGGGGTAGTGCAGATACGCAGTATTTT.

The V call is TRBV29-1, the J call TRBJ2-7, with 9 nucleotides matching TRBD1. V gave up 1 base and J gave up 6 bases; unmatched junction bases: 4. This CDR3 comprises 13 residues. The germline V gene encodes CDR1 SQVTM and CDR2 ANQGSEA. This CDR3 reads CSVEGTGAAEQYF. CDR3 DNA: TGCAGCGTTGAAGGGACAGGGGCCGCCGAGCAGTACTTC.

This clone was seen a single time. The chain has TRBV5-4 and TRBJ2-1; 9 bases match TRBD2. CDR3 length: 15 amino acids. Trimming took 0 bases from V and 8 from J; bases not matched to a gene: 6. Looked up from germline, CDR1 is SGHNT and CDR2 is YYREEE (reference sequence). The CDR3 DNA reads as TGTGCCAGCAGCTTGGATGAGGGGACTAGCTATGAGCAGTTCTTC. Translating it yields CASSLDEGTSYEQFF.

The chain couples TRBV27 to TRBJ2-2, with 7 bases matching TRBD2. Germline CDR1 is MNHEY and CDR2 is SMNVEV (reference sequence). V was clipped by 6 bases and J by 2 bases; unmatched bases: 12. The CDR3 contains 17 residues. The CDR3 is CASSKRGLAANTGELFF. CDR3 in DNA: TGTGCCAGCAGCAAAAGAGGCCTAGCGGCCAACACCGGGGAGCTGTTTTTT.

V usage is TRBV3-1 (or the pseudogene TRBV3-2) and J usage is TRBJ1-1; D remains unclear. The CDR3 length is 15 residues. Germline CDR1 is LGHDT and CDR2 is YNNKEL (reference sequence). The ends were cut back, 1 base at V and 4 bases at J, with 13 bases in the middle. CDR3 coding DNA: TGTGCCAGCAGCCAAGCGCAAGTTGTTTCCACTGAAGCTTTCTTT. Translated: CASSQAQVVSTEAFF.

The chain couples TRBV28 to TRBJ1-4, with 7 nucleotides matching TRBD1. V lost 10 bases to trimming and J lost 8 bases; unmatched junction nucleotides: 13. The germline V gene encodes CDR1 MDHEN and CDR2 SYDVKM. The CDR3 loop spans 14 amino acids. CDR3 nucleotide sequence: TGTGCCACCCACCGGGACAGCTCCTACGAAAAACTGTTTTTT. Translation gives CATHRDSSYEKLFF.

This sequence joins TRBV9 and TRBJ2-5; D remains ambiguous. This CDR3 has 14 amino acids. CDR1 and CDR2 (germline): SGDLS, YYNGEE. Trimming took 2 bases from V and 3 from J, leaving 11 bases between them. The CDR3, as DNA: TGTGCCAGCAGCGTCTCGGACGGTAAAGAGACCCAGTACTTC. This gives the protein CASSVSDGKETQYF. Combining the CDR3 with reference TRBV9 and TRBJ2-5 gives the whole variable domain DSGVTQTPKHLITATGQRVTLRCSPRSGDLSVYWYQQSLDQGLQFLIQYYNGEERAKGNILERFSAQQFPDLHSELNLSSLELGDSALYFCASSVSDGKETQYFGPGTRLLVL.

The gene calls are TRBV7-9 and TRBJ2-1; D is unclear. Germline CDR1 is SEHNR and CDR2 is FQNEAQ (reference sequence). Trimming took off 1 base at V and 8 bases at J, with 6 bases between the two ends. The CDR3 covers 12 residues. CDR3 loop: CASSLGTDEQFF. CDR3 nucleotide sequence: TGTGCCAGCAGCTTAGGTACCGATGAGCAGTTCTTC.